This T cell receptor (beta chain) was sequenced in a study of T cells after posttransplantation cyclophosphamide. General observations from the study: Donor CD8+ memory clones often dominated recipient blood repertoires at later times. TRB overlap between skin or GI tissue T cells and blood was limited. TRB clonality was highly associated with recipient CMV seropositivity and reactivation.

The table lists this clone with many counts. Antigen: not known. Sequencing used immunoSEQ multiplex PCR; TCRdb keeps in-frame clones, though not all of them. This sample has around 26,000 clones, each found more than once. On the day of bone marrow donation, the related graft donor provided peripheral blood. Trimming took 4 bases from V and 4 from J; bases not matched to a gene: 8. Germline assignment: CDR1 MGHRA and CDR2 YSYEKL. The CDR3 length is 15 residues. Sequencing was done on a sample of PBMCs. This receptor was obtained from a woman between 50 and 59 years old in good health, CMV-negative, and a related stem cell transplant donor. V gene TRBV4-1 combines with J gene TRBJ2-7; TRBD2 matches at 9 bases. The CDR3: CASSRLVAGAYEQYF. As DNA, the CDR3 is TGCGCCAGCAGCCGCTTAGTAGCGGGAGCGTACGAGCAGTACTTC.